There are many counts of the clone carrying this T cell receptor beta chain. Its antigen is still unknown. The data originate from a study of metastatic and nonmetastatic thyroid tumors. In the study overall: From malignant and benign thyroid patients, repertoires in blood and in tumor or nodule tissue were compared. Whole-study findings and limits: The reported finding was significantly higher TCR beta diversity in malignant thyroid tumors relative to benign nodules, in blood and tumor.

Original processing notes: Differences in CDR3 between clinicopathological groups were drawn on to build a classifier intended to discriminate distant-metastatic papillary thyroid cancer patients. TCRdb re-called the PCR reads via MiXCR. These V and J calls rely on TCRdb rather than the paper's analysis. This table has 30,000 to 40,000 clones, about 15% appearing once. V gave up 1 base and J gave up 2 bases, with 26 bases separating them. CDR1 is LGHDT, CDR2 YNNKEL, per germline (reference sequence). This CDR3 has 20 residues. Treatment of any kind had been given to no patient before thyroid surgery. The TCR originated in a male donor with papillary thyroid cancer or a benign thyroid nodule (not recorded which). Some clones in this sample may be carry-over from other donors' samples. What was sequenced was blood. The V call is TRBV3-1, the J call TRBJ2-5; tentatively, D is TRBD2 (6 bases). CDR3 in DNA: TGTGCCAGCAGCCAAGCTCCCGGAGGGGACCTTGGGATAAGTCAAGAGACCCAGTACTTC. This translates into CASSQAPGGDLGISQETQYF.